The rows below give T cell receptor beta chains drawn from one sample of a study of T cells after yellow fever vaccination. TCRdb re-derived calls from the 5' RACE reads in MiXCR, one entry per CDR3 protein. The table shows some 670,000 distinct CDR3 sequences, with about 12% occurring only once. This specimen was PBMCs, taken on the day of the yellow fever booster vaccination. The receptors were gathered from a man in his thirties or forties who received the YFV17D yellow fever vaccine. Both conserved end residues are part of each CDR3. D genes are given only for firm matches. Expanded clones are given a class, and other clones once, few, many or no size at all.

V gene	CDR3 length	D gene	J gene	clone size	CDR3 protein	CDR3 DNA
TRBV6-1	16	-	TRBJ2-7	-	CASSRTRLAGTHEQYF	TGTGCCAGCAGCCGAACCCGCCTCGCAGGAACCCACGAGCAGTACTTC
TRBV28	13	-	TRBJ2-3	few	CASNFWRSDTQYF	TGTGCCAGCAACTTCTGGCGGTCAGATACGCAGTATTTT
TRBV10-3	16	TRBD2	TRBJ2-3	-	CAIRDGRARGTDTQYF	TGTGCCATCAGGGACGGGAGGGCCAGGGGCACAGATACGCAGTATTTT
TRBV20-1	14	-	TRBJ2-7	-	CSARDQGVVYEHYF	TGCAGTGCTAGAGATCAGGGAGTAGTGTACGAGCATTACTTC
TRBV12-3/TRBV12-4	17	-	TRBJ1-1	few	CASSSLTGVGRASEAFF	TGTGCCAGCAGTTCCCTTACGGGCGTGGGCAGGGCGTCTGAAGCTTTCTTT
TRBV5-1	15	-	TRBJ2-7	few	CASSQALSPGEEQYF	TGCGCCAGCAGCCAAGCACTGTCCCCCGGGGAGGAGCAGTACTTC
TRBV6-5	12	-	TRBJ2-2	few	CASEHEGGELFF	TGTGCCAGCGAGCATGAGGGAGGGGAGCTGTTTTTT
TRBV20-1	17	TRBD2	TRBJ2-1	few	CSARGPQLARSYNEQFF	TGCAGTGCTAGAGGGCCTCAACTAGCGAGGTCCTACAATGAGCAGTTCTTC
TRBV9	13	-	TRBJ2-1	-	CASSEGPYNEQFF	TGTGCCAGCAGCGAGGGCCCCTACAATGAGCAGTTCTTC
TRBV6-2/TRBV6-3	12	-	TRBJ2-3	-	CASSFHPDTQYF	TGTGCCAGCAGTTTCCATCCAGATACGCAGTATTTT
TRBV6-2/TRBV6-3	16	TRBD2	TRBJ2-7	few	CASSYSKGGPPVEQYF	TGTGCCAGCAGTTACTCGAAGGGAGGGCCTCCCGTCGAGCAGTACTTC
TRBV18	16	-	TRBJ2-4	-	CASSPSRTLAKNIQYF	TGTGCCAGCTCACCATCCAGGACACTAGCCAAAAACATTCAGTACTTC
TRBV29-1	14	-	TRBJ2-3	-	CSVLTGPSTDTQYF	TGCAGCGTCCTCACAGGGCCTAGCACAGATACGCAGTATTTT
TRBV15	15	-	TRBJ1-1	-	CATSREFGLNTEAFF	TGTGCCACCAGCAGAGAGTTTGGACTGAACACTGAAGCTTTCTTT
TRBV6-5	15	TRBD2	TRBJ2-1	few	CASSYGRDYPDEQFF	TGTGCCAGCAGTTACGGCCGGGACTATCCCGATGAGCAGTTCTTC
TRBV5-1	14	TRBD1	TRBJ2-3	-	CASTRTGGVDTQYF	TGCGCCAGCACCAGGACAGGGGGCGTAGATACGCAGTATTTT
TRBV11-2	17	TRBD2	TRBJ2-7	many	CASSLDPPSGWPYEQYF	TGTGCCAGCAGCTTAGACCCCCCTAGCGGGTGGCCCTACGAGCAGTACTTC
TRBV12-3/TRBV12-4	14	-	TRBJ1-3	-	CASSLGSAGNTIYF	TGTGCCAGCAGTTTGGGTAGCGCCGGAAACACCATATATTTT
TRBV7-2	16	-	TRBJ2-2	once	CASSNPPTPQTGELFF	TGTGCCAGCAGCAACCCCCCGACCCCCCAGACCGGGGAGCTGTTTTTT